Each of the 21 T cell receptor beta chains below was sequenced from the same sample in a study of blood T cell repertoires in COVID-19. Sequencing used immunoSEQ multiplex PCR; TCRdb keeps in-frame clones, though not all of them. The sample shows around 190,000 clones, roughly 86% of them seen only once. Material: PBMCs or T cells enriched from blood (not recorded which). These receptor sequences come from a man between 18 and 35 years old with acute COVID-19.

V is TRBV3-1 (or the pseudogene TRBV3-2) and J is TRBJ2-1; D is possibly TRBD1 (7 bases). Germline CDR1 is LGHDT and CDR2 is YNNKEL (reference sequence). V shed 4 bases and J shed 10 bases, with 11 bases lying between them. The CDR3 runs 12 residues. The CDR3 loop reads CASSPTGREQFF. DNA of the CDR3: TGTGCCAGCAGCCCGACAGGGAGGGAGCAGTTCTTC.

The V and J genes are TRBV28 and TRBJ2-2, with D perhaps matching TRBD2 (6 bases). Germline V gene lookup returns CDR1 MDHEN and CDR2 SYDVKM. Trimming pared 6 bases from V and 4 bases from J, leaving 15 bases between. The CDR3 covers 15 residues. CDR3 residues: CASRNGGRSTGELFF. As DNA, the CDR3 is TGTGCCAGCAGGAATGGAGGGAGGAGCACCGGGGAGCTGTTTTTT. Full variable domain (rest looked up from reference TRBV28 and TRBJ2-2): DVKVTQSSRYLVKRTGEKVFLECVQDMDHENMFWYRQDPGLGLRLIYFSYDVKMKEKGDIPEGYSVSREKKERFSLILESASTNQTSMYLCASRNGGRSTGELFFGEGSRLTVL.

The chain uses TRBV4-1 and TRBJ1-1; 8 bases align to TRBD1. In germline, CDR1 is MGHRA, CDR2 YSYEKL. This CDR3 has 15 amino acids. The trim removed 2 bases at V and 7 bases at J, leaving 9 bases unmatched. In DNA, the CDR3 is TGCGCCAGCAGCCAACAACCACAGGGGGGCGGTGAAGCTTTCTTT. This sequence encodes CASSQQPQGGGEAFF.

J is TRBJ2-3 and V is TRBV19, with D perhaps matching TRBD1 (5 bases). Trimming took off 4 bases at V and 3 bases at J, with 17 bases between the two ends. The CDR3 has 16 amino acids. In germline, CDR1 is LNHDA, CDR2 SQIVND (reference sequence). CDR3 in DNA: TGTGCCAGTAGTAACCCCGCCAGGGAACGGACAGATACGCAGTATTTT. Residues: CASSNPARERTDTQYF. The full variable domain, with the rest looked up from reference TRBV19 and TRBJ2-3, is DGGITQSPKYLFRKEGQNVTLSCEQNLNHDAMYWYRQDPGQGLRLIYYSQIVNDFQKGDIAEGYSVSREKKESFPLTVTSAQKNPTAFYLCASSNPARERTDTQYFGPGTRLTVL.

This clone was detected only a few times. The chain joins TRBV28 to TRBJ1-2; possibly TRBD1 for D (6 bases). Germline V lookup: CDR1 MDHEN, CDR2 SYDVKM. The CDR3 loop spans 15 amino acids. Trimming cost V 4 bases and J 3 bases, with 15 bases left between them. The CDR3 nucleotides are TGTGCCAGCAGTTCAACTACCGGGACACACTATGGCTACACCTTC. As protein: CASSSTTGTHYGYTF.

This clone came up a few times. The J gene is TRBJ2-1, the V gene TRBV7-9, with D perhaps TRBD2 (6 bases). V was shortened by 3 bases and J by 3 bases, with 6 bases between the two germline ends. This CDR3 has 13 amino acids. Germline CDR1 reads SEHNR; CDR2 reads FQNEAQ (reference sequence). The CDR3 nucleotides read TGTGCCAGCAGCTTGACTAGCTACAATGAGCAGTTCTTC. Protein: CASSLTSYNEQFF.

This rearrangement joins TRBV9 to TRBJ2-1; TRBD1 matches 9 bases. Germline V gene data show CDR1 as SGDLS and CDR2 as YYNGEE. The CDR3 contains 16 residues. V shed 4 bases and J 7 bases; nucleotides not matched to a gene: 12. The CDR3 DNA sequence: TGTGCCAGCAGCCCCAGGGACAGGGCGGGGGAAAATGAGCAGTTCTTC. Translated, it gives CASSPRDRAGENEQFF.

V is TRBV28 and J is TRBJ2-1; a possible D gene is TRBD1 (6 bases). Per germline, CDR1 MDHEN and CDR2 SYDVKM. This CDR3 contains 11 residues. Trimming took 8 bases from V and 12 from J, leaving 14 bases between them. The CDR3 sequence is CASHEGVSQFF. The CDR3 DNA sequence: TGTGCCAGCCACGAGGGGGTGTCGCAGTTCTTC.

The chain carries TRBV4-3 and TRBJ1-2; 8 nucleotides match TRBD1. The CDR3 length is 16 residues. Germline assignment: CDR1 LGHNA and CDR2 YSLEER. V was clipped by 0 bases and J by 6 bases; unmatched bases: 9. Here the CDR3 reads CASSQDGDRHRNGYTF. CDR3 nucleotide sequence: TGCGCCAGCAGCCAAGACGGGGACAGGCATCGTAATGGCTACACCTTC.

The V call is TRBV25-1, the J call TRBJ2-7; 7 bases line up with TRBD2. CDR3 length: 15 amino acids. Trimming removed 3 bases from V and 3 bases from J; junction bases left unmatched: 8. Germline V gene sequence: CDR1 MGHDK, CDR2 SYGVNS. The DNA for the CDR3 is TGTGCCAGCAGTGATCCAGGGACTACGATCTACGAGCAGTACTTC. It is translated as CASSDPGTTIYEQYF.

The chain uses TRBV10-3 and TRBJ1-3; TRBD1 matches 8 bases. V lost 4 bases, J lost 2 bases, and 16 bases stayed unmatched. CDR1 ENHRY and CDR2 SYGVKD come from the germline V gene. The CDR3 is made up of 19 amino acids. CDR3 nucleotides: TGTGCCATCAGTGGCCAAAGACAGGGGACCGGAGGGGCTGGAAACACCATATATTTT. Translated, it gives CAISGQRQGTGGAGNTIYF.

This chain joins TRBV6-2 or TRBV6-3 and TRBJ2-1; 8 bases are shared with TRBD1. The germline CDR1 and CDR2 sequences are MNHEY and SVGEGT. The CDR3 spans 20 residues. Trimming cost V 0 bases and J 5 bases; bases outside gene matches: 18. The CDR3 DNA sequence: TGTGCCAGCAGTTACTCGACAGCTGTGACAGGGGCTTGGATACACAATGAGCAGTTCTTC. Translating gives CASSYSTAVTGAWIHNEQFF.

This clone was observed a handful of times. The V call is TRBV19, the J call TRBJ1-5; perhaps TRBD1 as D (5 bases). Germline-derived CDR1 and CDR2 are LNHDA and SQIVND (reference sequence). The CDR3 contains 14 residues. The V end was cut by 5 bases, the J end by 1 base, with 9 bases between. CDR3 in amino acids: CASSAGLSNQPQHF. The CDR3 region has the DNA TGTGCCAGTAGTGCAGGGCTGAGCAATCAGCCCCAGCATTTT. Filled out from reference TRBV19 and TRBJ1-5, the complete variable domain reads DGGITQSPKYLFRKEGQNVTLSCEQNLNHDAMYWYRQDPGQGLRLIYYSQIVNDFQKGDIAEGYSVSREKKESFPLTVTSAQKNPTAFYLCASSAGLSNQPQHFGDGTRLSIL.

The chain is built from TRBV11-3 and TRBJ2-1; D may be TRBD2 (5 bases). CDR1 SGHNT and CDR2 YENEEA come from the germline V gene. Trimming stripped 1 base from V and 0 bases from J, with 7 bases between. The CDR3 is made up of 15 amino acids. The CDR3: CASSLVGSSYNEQFF. The CDR3 DNA follows: TGTGCCAGCAGCTTAGTTGGGAGCTCCTACAATGAGCAGTTCTTC.

V usage is TRBV7-2 and J usage is TRBJ2-7, with 7 bases identical to TRBD1. Trimming at V came to 5 bases and at J to 4 bases, leaving 8 bases not matched to a gene. The CDR3 is 14 residues long. Germline V gene lookup returns CDR1 SGHTA and CDR2 FQGNSA. The CDR3 spells CASSQRQGLYEQYF. The CDR3 region has the DNA TGTGCCAGCAGCCAACGACAGGGTTTATACGAGCAGTACTTC. Drawing the rest from reference TRBV7-2 and TRBJ2-7, the complete variable domain is GAGVSQSPSNKVTEKGKDVELRCDPISGHTALYWYRQSLGQGLEFLIYFQGNSAPDKSGLPSDRFSAERTGGSVSTLTIQRTQQEDSAVYLCASSQRQGLYEQYFGPGTRLTVT.

This chain links TRBV18 with TRBJ1-5; 7 bases agree with TRBD1. This CDR3 has 15 residues. The V segment lost 3 bases and the J segment 1 base; nucleotides outside the gene matches: 3. Germline V CDR1 and CDR2: KGHSH, LQKENI. The CDR3 nucleotides are TGTGCCAGCTCACCCGGGACAGTGAGCAATCAGCCCCAGCATTTT. As protein: CASSPGTVSNQPQHF. The full variable domain, in which reference TRBV18 and TRBJ1-5 provide the parts outside the CDR3, is NAGVMQNPRHLVRRRGQEARLRCSPMKGHSHVYWYRQLPEEGLKFMVYLQKENIIDESGMPKERFSAEFPKEGPSILRIQQVVRGDSAAYFCASSPGTVSNQPQHFGDGTRLSIL.

The chain's CDR3 is CASSERGWAEAFF. The CDR3 bases are TGTGCCAGCAGTGAGCGGGGTTGGGCTGAAGCTTTCTTT. This rearrangement joins TRBV6-1 to TRBJ1-1, with D uncertain. Germline values: CDR1 MNHNS, CDR2 SASEGT. The CDR3 length is 13 residues. V shed 3 bases and J shed 6 bases, with 11 bases lying between them.

The J gene is TRBJ1-2, the V gene TRBV4-1; 8 nucleotides align to TRBD1. Per the germline V gene, CDR1 is MGHRA and CDR2 is YSYEKL. With V trimmed by 4 bases and J by 6 bases, 7 bases remained unmatched. The CDR3 runs to 14 residues. DNA of the CDR3: TGCGCCAGCAGCCCGGACAGGGTATTTGATGGCTACACCTTC. Amino acids: CASSPDRVFDGYTF.

The CDR3 sequence is CASSSPPAYTF. CDR3 DNA sequence: TGTGCCAGCAGCTCCCCTCCTGCGTACACCTTC. The chain carries TRBV7-9 and TRBJ1-2; D ambiguous. The CDR3 is 11 amino acids. The V gene lost 4 bases and the J gene lost 11 bases, with 11 bases spanning the gap. Germline V CDR1 and CDR2: SEHNR, FQNEAQ (reference sequence).

The chain carries TRBV7-9 and TRBJ1-2; weak D call: TRBD1 (6 bases). Trimming cost V 4 bases and J 2 bases, with 20 bases left between them. Germline V CDR1 and CDR2: SEHNR, FQNEAQ (reference sequence). The CDR3 runs 17 residues. As DNA, the CDR3 is TGTGCCAGCAGCTCCCCCAGCCGTCTACAGGGAAACTATGGCTACACCTTC. Translating it yields CASSSPSRLQGNYGYTF.

CDR3: CASSLELTNTGELFF. The CDR3 nucleotides read TGTGCCAGCAGCTTGGAGCTGACAAACACCGGGGAGCTGTTTTTT. This chain links TRBV5-4 with TRBJ2-2, with D hard to call. V was trimmed by 0 bases and J by 2 bases, leaving 8 bases between them. Germline CDR1 is SGHNT and CDR2 is YYREEE (reference sequence). CDR3 length: 15 amino acids.